The 11 T cell receptor beta chains reported below all come from one sample, sequenced in a study of T cells in women clearing cervical HPV infection. Method: immunoSEQ multiplex PCR; TCRdb's copy keeps in-frame clones and lacks some. The sample includes 20,000 to 25,000 clones. Input material: blood buffy coat. Receptors were obtained from a woman aged 18-70 years with a cervical HPV16 infection that either progressed to CIN3+ or cleared (not recorded which).

Regarding this clone: The sequenced fragment ends 3 residues before the CDR3 boundary, so the rest is inferred from the germline J gene. V and J are TRBV7-6 and TRBJ2-1, with 8 bases lining up with TRBD2. The CDR3 is made up of 16 amino acids. The V gene's germline CDR1 is SGHVS and CDR2 FNYEAQ. V gave up 2 bases and J gave up 5 bases; unmatched junction bases: 8. CDR3 region: CASSLSPGGRDNEQFF. The CDR3 bases that were read are TGTGCCAGCAGCTTATCACCGGGGGGGCGCGACAATGAG.

As regards this clone: The read ends 3 residues early relative to the CDR3; the germline J gene fills the gap. The chain couples TRBV30 to TRBJ2-4, with 7 bases identical to TRBD1. The CDR3 runs to 14 residues. V was pared by 8 bases and J by 8 bases, with 15 bases of the junction left unmatched. The germline CDR1 and CDR2 sequences are GTSNPN and SVGIG (reference sequence). The CDR3 spells CALKLSRGLDIQYF. The sequenced CDR3 bases are TGTGCCCTTAAATTGAGTAGGGGGCTAGACATT.

Comments on this clone: The read is 3 residues too short to cover the CDR3 end, so that end is filled in from the germline J gene. The rearrangement joins TRBV2 to TRBJ1-1, with 9 bases lining up with TRBD1. The germline CDR1 and CDR2 sequences are SNHLY and FYNNEI. V gave up 6 bases and J gave up 4 bases; unmatched junction bases: 9. This CDR3 is 15 amino acids long. The CDR3 protein is CASRSETGGGTEAFF. The sequenced part of the CDR3 DNA is TGTGCCAGCAGATCGGAGACAGGGGGTGGCACTGAA.

With respect to this clone: The CDR3 goes on 3 residues after the read ends, and that part is filled in from the germline J gene. The chain recombines TRBV13 with TRBJ2-1; D remains ambiguous. Trimming removed 7 bases from V and 2 bases from J, with 3 bases in between. Germline assignment: CDR1 PRHDT and CDR2 FYEKMQ (reference sequence). This CDR3 spans 11 amino acids. The sequenced CDR3 bases are TGTGCCAGCACCGCCTACAATGAG. It is translated as CASTAYNE. The whole CDR3 protein is CASTAYNEQFF.

Worth noting for this clone: The junction does not match germline at one end; this may be a read error. Sequencing ends 3 residues short of the CDR3 end; the germline J gene provides the rest. The J gene is TRBJ2-7, the V gene TRBV14, with 9 nucleotides matching TRBD1. The CDR3 sequence is 16 residues long. The germline V gene has CDR1 SGHDN and CDR2 FVKESK. CDR3 bases read: TGTGCCAGCGGCCAAGATCTAGGGACAGGGAGGTACGAG. Translating it yields CASGQDLGTGRYE. In full, the CDR3 is CASGQDLGTGRYEQYF. Full variable domain (missing parts from reference TRBV14 and TRBJ2-7): EAGVTQFPSHSVIEKGQTVTLRCDPISGHDNLYWYRRVMGKEIKFLLHFVKESKQDESGMPNNRFLAERTGGTYSTLKVQPAELEDSGVYFCASGQDLGTGRYEQYFGPGTRLTVT.

According to its frequency, this clone is medium-sized. The read stops 3 residues short of the end of the CDR3; the missing end is completed from the germline J gene. The gene calls are TRBV20-1 and TRBJ2-7; 8 bases map to TRBD2. Germline V gives CDR1 DFQATT, CDR2 SNEGSKA (reference sequence). This CDR3 is built from 13 residues. J was trimmed by 3 bases and V by 0 bases; bases with no gene match: 1. The sequenced CDR3 bases are TGCAGTGCTAGAGATCTAGCGGGCTACGAG. Translated, it gives CSARDLAGYE. The whole CDR3 protein is CSARDLAGYEQYF.

Notes on this clone: The CDR3 is cut off 3 residues early in the read; its end comes from the germline J gene. V and J are TRBV14 and TRBJ1-1; the match to TRBD1 covers 9 bases. J gave up 6 bases and V 2 bases, and 13 bases lay outside the gene matches. The CDR3 is 17 amino acids. Germline CDR1 reads SGHDN; CDR2 reads FVKESK. The DNA read from the CDR3 is TGTGCCAGCAGCCAAAAGGGATGGGACAGGGCTCGTGCTGAA. This translates into CASSQKGWDRARAE. In full, the CDR3 is CASSQKGWDRARAEAFF.

In regard to this clone: Read sequence stops 3 residues before the CDR3 end, and the germline J gene provides the missing end. The gene calls are TRBV30 and TRBJ2-4; 8 nucleotides line up with TRBD2. Per the germline V gene, CDR1 is GTSNPN and CDR2 is SVGIG (reference sequence). This CDR3 comprises 12 residues. V trimming: 2 bases; J trimming: 6 bases; junction bases outside the gene matches: 0. The CDR3 protein is CAWSRGGNIQYF. Incomplete CDR3 DNA: TGTGCCTGGAGTCGGGGGGGAAACATT. Drawing the rest from reference TRBV30 and TRBJ2-4, the complete variable domain is SQTIHQWPATLVQPVGSPLSLECTVEGTSNPNLYWYRQAAGRGLQLLFYSVGIGQISSEVPQNLSASRPQDRQFILSSKKLLLSDSGFYLCAWSRGGNIQYFGAGTRLSVL.

With regard to this clone: The read terminates 3 residues ahead of where the CDR3 ends, so the germline J gene completes it. The V gene is TRBV5-6, the J gene TRBJ1-2, with a weak D call TRBD1 (6 bases). The CDR3 extends over 15 amino acids. Trimming took 4 bases from V and 1 from J, leaving 14 bases between them. CDR1 and CDR2 from the germline V gene are SGHDT and YYEEEE. CDR3 DNA (partial): TGTGCCAGCAGCCTACCGGACAGCCTTAACTATGGC. Its protein is CASSLPDSLNYG. The complete CDR3 protein is CASSLPDSLNYGYTF.

As for this clone: The read gets to within 3 residues of the CDR3 end, and the germline J gene fills in the rest. The genes are TRBV20-1 and TRBJ2-7; 7 nucleotides line up with TRBD2. CDR1 is DFQATT and CDR2 is SNEGSKA in the germline V gene (reference sequence). V shed 2 bases, J shed 4 bases, and the junction held 2 bases outside the gene matches. This CDR3 comprises 12 residues. Partial CDR3 DNA: TGCAGTGCTAGACTAGCGGAATACGAG. Protein: CSARLAEYE. From start to end, the CDR3 is CSARLAEYEQYF.

Concerning this clone: The read ends 3 residues early relative to the CDR3; the germline J gene fills the gap. The chain joins TRBV20-1 to TRBJ2-7; the match to TRBD1 covers 10 bases. The CDR3 runs 14 residues. Trimming took 5 bases from V and 4 from J; bases not matched to a gene: 8. Germline lookup yields CDR1 DFQATT and CDR2 SNEGSKA (reference sequence). The part of the CDR3 DNA that was read is TGCAGTGCTTCCCCCGGGACAGGGGCATACGAG. This codes for CSASPGTGAYE. Given in full, the CDR3 is CSASPGTGAYEQYF.